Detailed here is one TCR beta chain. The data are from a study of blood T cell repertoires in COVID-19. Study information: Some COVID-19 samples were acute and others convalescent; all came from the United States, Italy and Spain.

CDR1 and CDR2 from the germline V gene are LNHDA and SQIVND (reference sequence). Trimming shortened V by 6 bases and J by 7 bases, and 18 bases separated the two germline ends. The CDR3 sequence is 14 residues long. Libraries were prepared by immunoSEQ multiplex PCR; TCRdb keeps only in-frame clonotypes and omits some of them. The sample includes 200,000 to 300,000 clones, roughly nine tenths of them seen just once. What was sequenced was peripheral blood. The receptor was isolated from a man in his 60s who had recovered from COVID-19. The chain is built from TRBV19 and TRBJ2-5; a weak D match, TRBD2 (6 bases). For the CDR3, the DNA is TGTGCCAGTAGGAGGGGCGGGGCAGAAGGGACCCAGTACTTC. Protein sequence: CASRRGGAEGTQYF.